Listed below are T cell receptor beta chains from one sample, sequenced in a study of a mutant IDH1 vaccine in newly diagnosed glioma. The antigens of these receptors remain unknown. Only in-frame clones appear in the TCRdb table, and some are missing; sequencing was by immunoSEQ multiplex PCR. The data show around 58,000 clones, 80% to 85% seen once. Specimen: PBMCs, collected from a glioma patient whose treatment included an IDH1 peptide vaccine. The receptors come from a man aged 25 to 40 with glioma. CDR3s include the opening cysteine and the closing phenylalanine or tryptophan. Each record gives: CDR3 length, V gene, D gene, clone size, J gene, CDR3 DNA, CDR3 protein. D genes are given only for firm matches. Clone size is not always given. Where it is, it says once, few, many or a class for expanded clones.

len: 12
v_gene: TRBV19
d_gene: NA
abundance: NA
j_gene: TRBJ1-2
CDR3nt: TGTGCCAGTAGTAACAGGGTGGAGGGCTACACCTTC
CDR3aa: CASSNRVEGYTF

len: 16
v_gene: TRBV18
d_gene: NA
abundance: NA
j_gene: TRBJ1-6
CDR3nt: TGTGCCAGCTCACCACGCGGGACCGCTTTTAATTCACCCCTCCACTTT
CDR3aa: CASSPRGTAFNSPLHF

len: 17
v_gene: TRBV7-9
d_gene: TRBD2
abundance: NA
j_gene: TRBJ2-1
CDR3nt: TGTGCCAGCAGCCCAAGACTAGCGGGGGGGCCCTACAATGAGCAGTTCTTC
CDR3aa: CASSPRLAGGPYNEQFF

len: 16
v_gene: TRBV19
d_gene: NA
abundance: NA
j_gene: TRBJ1-5
CDR3nt: TGTGCCAGTAGAAGGGGCGGCGGTTTGGGCGATCAGCCCCAGCATTTT
CDR3aa: CASRRGGGLGDQPQHF

len: 15
v_gene: TRBV9
d_gene: NA
abundance: few
j_gene: TRBJ1-1
CDR3nt: TGTGCCAGCAGCGTAGCTCCGTCCCAGGGCACTGAAGCTTTCTTT
CDR3aa: CASSVAPSQGTEAFF

len: 15
v_gene: TRBV5-8
d_gene: NA
abundance: once
j_gene: TRBJ2-7
CDR3nt: TGTGCCAGCAGCATACCCGCCGGGACACCCTACGAGCAGTACTTC
CDR3aa: CASSIPAGTPYEQYF

len: 15
v_gene: TRBV6-6
d_gene: NA
abundance: NA
j_gene: TRBJ1-1
CDR3nt: TGTGCCAGCAGTCCCCCCGGGACATTTAAAACTGAAGCTTTCTTT
CDR3aa: CASSPPGTFKTEAFF

len: 16
v_gene: TRBV5-1
d_gene: NA
abundance: NA
j_gene: TRBJ2-7
CDR3nt: TGCGCCAGCAGCTTCAGCGGTGGGACAAGTACCTACGAGCAGTACTTC
CDR3aa: CASSFSGGTSTYEQYF

len: 13
v_gene: TRBV6-5
d_gene: NA
abundance: NA
j_gene: TRBJ2-7
CDR3nt: TGTGCCAGCAGTTACGGAGTCTTCCGTGAGCAGTACTTC
CDR3aa: CASSYGVFREQYF

len: 13
v_gene: TRBV10-1
d_gene: TRBD2
abundance: NA
j_gene: TRBJ2-7
CDR3nt: TGCGCCAGCAGTGAGTGGGGGGGCTACGAGCAGTACTTC
CDR3aa: CASSEWGGYEQYF

len: 15
v_gene: TRBV19
d_gene: NA
abundance: NA
j_gene: TRBJ1-5
CDR3nt: TGTGCCAGTACCTCGGGCCTAAATAGCAATCAGCCCCAGCATTTT
CDR3aa: CASTSGLNSNQPQHF

len: 18
v_gene: TRBV5-6
d_gene: TRBD1
abundance: NA
j_gene: TRBJ2-7
CDR3nt: TGTGCCAGCACCGGGGACCTAACCGGGACAGGGAGGACCTACGAGCAGTACTTC
CDR3aa: CASTGDLTGTGRTYEQYF

len: 13
v_gene: TRBV11-2
d_gene: NA
abundance: NA
j_gene: TRBJ2-7
CDR3nt: TGTGCCAGCAGCTTAGCAGGGTTTTACGAGCAGTACTTC
CDR3aa: CASSLAGFYEQYF

len: 13
v_gene: TRBV15
d_gene: NA
abundance: NA
j_gene: TRBJ2-5
CDR3nt: TGTGCCACCAGCAGTCCAAACCAAGAGACCCAGTACTTC
CDR3aa: CATSSPNQETQYF

len: 15
v_gene: TRBV4-1
d_gene: TRBD2
abundance: NA
j_gene: TRBJ2-7
CDR3nt: TGCGCCAGCAGCCAACTAGCGGGGCCCACGACCGAGCAGTACTTC
CDR3aa: CASSQLAGPTTEQYF

len: 16
v_gene: TRBV11-2
d_gene: TRBD1
abundance: NA
j_gene: TRBJ1-2
CDR3nt: TGTGCCAGCAGCCCCGGGACAGGGCGCCTTCGCTATGGCTACACCTTC
CDR3aa: CASSPGTGRLRYGYTF

len: 14
v_gene: TRBV7-9
d_gene: NA
abundance: NA
j_gene: TRBJ2-7
CDR3nt: TGTGCCAGCAGCTTAGTTGCAGTCTCCTACGAGCAGTACTTC
CDR3aa: CASSLVAVSYEQYF

len: 13
v_gene: TRBV27
d_gene: NA
abundance: few
j_gene: TRBJ2-2
CDR3nt: TGTGCCAGCAGTCTTGCCGGGGCCAGGGAGCTGTTTTTT
CDR3aa: CASSLAGARELFF

len: 14
v_gene: TRBV15
d_gene: TRBD1
abundance: NA
j_gene: TRBJ2-7
CDR3nt: TGTGCCACCAGCGGGACAGGCGGCTTGGACGAGCAGTACTTC
CDR3aa: CATSGTGGLDEQYF

len: 13
v_gene: TRBV28
d_gene: TRBD1
abundance: NA
j_gene: TRBJ1-1
CDR3nt: TGTGCCAGCAAAGCGACAGGGTTCACTGAAGCTTTCTTT
CDR3aa: CASKATGFTEAFF

len: 15
v_gene: TRBV14
d_gene: NA
abundance: NA
j_gene: TRBJ1-1
CDR3nt: TGTGCCAGCAGCCAAGAGACAGTTAAGAACACTGAAGCTTTCTTT
CDR3aa: CASSQETVKNTEAFF

len: 15
v_gene: TRBV4-1
d_gene: TRBD1
abundance: NA
j_gene: TRBJ1-2
CDR3nt: TGCGCCAGCAGCCAAGATTGGACAGGGGGAAGGGGCTACACCTTC
CDR3aa: CASSQDWTGGRGYTF

len: 16
v_gene: TRBV10-1
d_gene: NA
abundance: few
j_gene: TRBJ1-2
CDR3nt: TGCGCCAGCAGTGAGTCGGTGTCGGGGTTGCGCTATGGCTACACCTTC
CDR3aa: CASSESVSGLRYGYTF

len: 15
v_gene: TRBV29-1
d_gene: NA
abundance: NA
j_gene: TRBJ2-2
CDR3nt: TGCAGCGTTGAAGATCGCGGGCGTAACACCGGGGAGCTGTTTTTT
CDR3aa: CSVEDRGRNTGELFF

len: 14
v_gene: TRBV7-7
d_gene: NA
abundance: few
j_gene: TRBJ2-7
CDR3nt: TGTGCCAGCAGCGAAGCACAGGGTCTTTACGAGCAGTACTTC
CDR3aa: CASSEAQGLYEQYF

len: 15
v_gene: TRBV6-5
d_gene: TRBD1
abundance: few
j_gene: TRBJ1-1
CDR3nt: TGTGCCAGCAGTTACTCGACAGGGTTGAGGACTGAAGCTTTCTTT
CDR3aa: CASSYSTGLRTEAFF

len: 14
v_gene: TRBV7-9
d_gene: NA
abundance: NA
j_gene: TRBJ2-3
CDR3nt: TGTGCCAGCAGCTTACCGGACCACACAGATACGCAGTATTTT
CDR3aa: CASSLPDHTDTQYF